This TCR beta chain was observed in a study of blood T cell repertoires in COVID-19. Assay: immunoSEQ multiplex PCR; the TCRdb copy retains only in-frame clones and omits some. The sample lists approximately 160,000 clones; around 87% were seen once. Germline V CDR1 and CDR2: LNHDA, SQIVND (reference sequence). Trimming left V 7 bases short and J 1 base short, with 16 bases between. The CDR3 is made up of 15 amino acids. The chain uses TRBV19 and TRBJ1-1; TRBD1 is a possible D gene (5 bases). This TCR was sampled from a man between 60 and 75 years old with COVID-19, enrolled during active disease. The source material was peripheral blood. CDR3 amino acids: CASMGQNRRNTEAFF. In DNA form, the CDR3 reads TGTGCCAGTATGGGGCAGAACAGACGGAACACTGAAGCTTTCTTT. The whole variable domain, filled in from reference TRBV19 and TRBJ1-1, reads DGGITQSPKYLFRKEGQNVTLSCEQNLNHDAMYWYRQDPGQGLRLIYYSQIVNDFQKGDIAEGYSVSREKKESFPLTVTSAQKNPTAFYLCASMGQNRRNTEAFFGQGTRLTVV.